A selection of T cell receptor beta chains follows, all from one sample in a study of cytomegalovirus exposure and HLA in healthy donors. Produced via immunoSEQ multiplex PCR; TCRdb's table is partial and in-frame only. Here the sample spans around 60,000 clones, 75% being singletons. What was sequenced was PBMCs. The receptors here all came from a woman aged 40 to 50 in good health and CMV-seropositive. Each CDR3 is given without its conserved first and last residue.

>TRBV30|TRBJ1-3
AWTLGPVRNTIY
>TRBV6-5|TRBJ2-7
ASSYQGGLSEQY
>TRBV10-1|TRBJ1-1
ASSEQPGKGEAF
>TRBV7-9|TRBJ2-7
ASSLLVAGEQY
>TRBV7-2|TRBJ1-3
ASSTYGGNTIY
>TRBV6-5|TRBJ1-5
ASIWTGNQPQH
>TRBV5-6|TRBJ2-1
ASSSTGHVQF
>TRBV15|TRBJ1-1
ATSRLRGSRGTEAF
>TRBV19|TRBJ1-5
ASSIAANQPQH
>TRBV5-1|TRBJ1-3
ASSRTPGTGGSGNTIY
>TRBV11-3|TRBJ2-7
ASSSVQGGEQY
>TRBV30|TRBJ1-5
AWSVQGLGHQPQH
>TRBV9|TRBJ2-3
ASSVQGTDTQY
>TRBV2|TRBJ1-6
ASRGDYNSPLH
>TRBV9|TRBJ1-4
ASSATGTGSEKLF
>TRBV5-6|TRBJ1-2
ASSTRNRIYGYT
>TRBV10-2|TRBJ1-1
ASRFRDSYTEAF
>TRBV6-6|TRBJ1-5
ASSPPGDSNQPQH
>TRBV29-1|TRBJ1-3
SAGGISGNTIY
>TRBV7-3|TRBJ2-1
ASRPSGGYNEQF
>TRBV7-2|TRBJ2-3
ASSLRAGGALTDTQY
>TRBV5-1|TRBJ1-2
ASSDQRSYNYGYT
>TRBV11-2|TRBJ1-2
ASSLTGAANYGYT
>TRBV5-1|TRBJ2-7
ASSFGQGRGYEQY
>TRBV27|TRBJ2-7
ASSLTPSSYEQY
>TRBV18|TRBJ2-7
ASSPRGTAYEQY